What follows are 28 T cell receptor beta chains derived from one specimen sequenced in a study of blood T cells in healthy people across ages. With a J-beta primer mix and a sample-barcoded 5' primer, a second PCR ran about 6 to 11 cycles. MiXCR, run by TCRdb on the 5' RACE reads, gives a single entry per CDR3 protein. The sample includes some 1.5 million distinct CDR3 sequences, 28% of them seen just once. Material: blood. All receptors come from a woman aged 30 to 39 in good health.

The J gene is TRBJ1-2, the V gene TRBV19, with 10 bases identical to TRBD1. The CDR3 runs 15 residues. Germline values: CDR1 LNHDA, CDR2 SQIVND (reference sequence). Unmatched junction bases numbered 7, after V lost 6 bases and J lost 3 bases. CDR3 nucleotide sequence: TGTGCCAGTAGGTCTCGTGGGACAGGGGACTATGGCTACACCTTC. It translates to CASRSRGTGDYGYTF.

As to this clonotype: This may be a read error, as it is one base from a much larger clone. This rearrangement joins TRBV20-1 to TRBJ2-7; TRBD2 matches 10 bases. The DNA end lines up better with TRBJ2-5; the J call may be wrong. This CDR3 is built from 13 residues. The V gene's germline CDR1 is DFQATT and CDR2 SNEGSKA (reference sequence). CDR3: CSAGSGGTVTQYF. The DNA of the CDR3 is TGCAGTGCCGGTAGCGGGGGGACCGTGACCCAGTACTTC.

The CDR3 protein is CASSDGGRADIQYF. DNA for the CDR3: TGCGCCAGCAGTGACGGCGGGAGGGCAGACATTCAGTACTTC. The V gene is TRBV10-1, the J gene TRBJ2-4; 9 nucleotides align to TRBD2. The germline V gene encodes CDR1 WNHNN and CDR2 SYGVQD (reference sequence). V was pared by 3 bases and J by 8 bases, with 5 bases of the junction left unmatched. This CDR3 has 14 residues.

This clonotype came up many times. The chain joins TRBV4-2 to TRBJ2-7; weak D call: TRBD1 (6 bases). V was clipped by 0 bases and J by 0 bases, with 12 bases between them. Germline V lookup: CDR1 LGHNA, CDR2 YNFKEQ. The CDR3 totals 16 residues. The CDR3 loop is CASSQEATGLSYEQYF. The CDR3 nucleotides read TGTGCCAGCAGCCAAGAGGCAACAGGGCTCTCCTACGAGCAGTACTTC.

The chain carries TRBV2 and TRBJ2-3, with 12 nucleotides matching TRBD1. V lost 2 bases, J lost 3 bases, and 6 bases stayed unmatched. Looked up from germline, CDR1 is SNHLY and CDR2 is FYNNEI. There are 17 residues in the CDR3. CDR3 residues: CASSEPGQGARTDTQYF. The DNA for the CDR3 is TGTGCCAGCAGTGAACCGGGACAGGGGGCGCGTACAGATACGCAGTATTTT.

This clonotype has just a few counts. The chain links TRBV5-1 to TRBJ2-1; D is possibly TRBD1 or TRBD2 (5 bases each). Trimming took 2 bases from V and 6 from J, leaving 15 bases between them. In germline, CDR1 is SGHRS, CDR2 YFSETQ. The CDR3 consists of 15 residues. CDR3 in amino acids: CASSLGDVSFNEQFF. CDR3 DNA sequence: TGCGCCAGCAGCTTAGGGGACGTGTCGTTCAATGAGCAGTTCTTC.

This clonotype has just a few counts. This rearrangement joins TRBV5-5 to TRBJ1-1; a weak D match, TRBD1 (5 bases). This CDR3 region has 13 residues. V was pared by 6 bases and J by 4 bases, with 13 bases between. Germline values: CDR1 SGHKS, CDR2 YYEKEE (reference sequence). The CDR3 DNA is TGTGCCAGCATCCTTTTGGGGGGCACTGAAGCTTTCTTT. Encoded protein: CASILLGGTEAFF.

The J gene is TRBJ2-5, the V gene TRBV5-1; the D is unclear. This CDR3 is built from 13 residues. The germline V gene encodes CDR1 SGHRS and CDR2 YFSETQ. V shed 4 bases and J shed 0 bases, with 7 bases lying between them. The CDR3: CASSPWNQETQYF. The CDR3 DNA reads as TGCGCCAGCAGCCCCTGGAACCAAGAGACCCAGTACTTC.

The chain is built from TRBV12-3 or TRBV12-4 and TRBJ2-7; unclear D gene. The CDR3 is 14 residues long. Trimming took off 2 bases at V and 2 bases at J, with 10 bases between the two ends. CDR3 loop: CASSLQLATYEQYF. The DNA for the CDR3 is TGTGCCAGCAGTTTACAACTGGCGACCTACGAGCAGTACTTC.

This clonotype appeared once. A junction end diverges from the germline sequence, so it may reflect a read error. The genes are TRBV15 and TRBJ2-7; the D is unclear. The end of the DNA is better explained by TRBJ2-5, so the J call may be wrong. The CDR3 spans 13 residues. Germline lookup yields CDR1 LNHNV and CDR2 YYDKDF (reference sequence). CDR3 coding DNA: TGTGCCGCCAGCAGCCAAACGGGTGAGACCCAGTACTTC. Encoded protein: CAASSQTGETQYF.

This clonotype occurred a few times. This chain links TRBV7-7 with TRBJ2-5; 16 nucleotides agree with TRBD2. CDR3 length equals 16 residues. V gave up 5 bases and J gave up 5 bases; unmatched junction bases: 5. Per germline, CDR1 SSHAT and CDR2 FNYEAQ (reference sequence). This CDR3 is CASSLGTSGRDETQYF. The CDR3 DNA reads TGTGCCAGCAGCCTGGGGACTAGCGGGAGGGATGAGACCCAGTACTTC.

This clonotype has a handful of counts. This rearrangement joins TRBV7-9 to TRBJ1-1; D possibly corresponds to TRBD1 (5 bases). From germline, CDR1 is SEHNR and CDR2 FQNEAQ (reference sequence). The CDR3 totals 17 residues. Trimming removed 0 bases from V and 0 bases from J, with 14 bases in between. CDR3 sequence reads: CASSLARLEGMNTEAFF. The CDR3 region has the DNA TGTGCCAGCAGCTTAGCGCGTTTGGAGGGGATGAACACTGAAGCTTTCTTT. Combining the CDR3 with reference TRBV7-9 and TRBJ1-1 gives the whole variable domain DTGVSQNPRHKITKRGQNVTFRCDPISEHNRLYWYRQTLGQGPEFLTYFQNEAQLEKSRLLSDRFSAERPKGSFSTLEIQRTEQGDSAMYLCASSLARLEGMNTEAFFGQGTRLTVV.

A remark on this clonotype: A much larger clonotype is one base distant, so this may be a read error. The chain carries TRBV6-6 and TRBJ2-3, with 9 nucleotides matching TRBD2. CDR1 is MNHNY, CDR2 SVGAGI, per germline (reference sequence). Losses at the gene ends were 5 bases for V and 5 bases for J; bases not matched to a gene: 5. The CDR3 is made up of 14 amino acids. The CDR3 bases are TGTGCCAGCAGTCCAGCGGGGGGTGTAGATACGCAGTATTTT. Its protein product is CASSPAGGVDTQYF.

The V gene is TRBV18, the J gene TRBJ2-7, with TRBD2 identical over 14 bases. The V and J ends lost 5 bases and 3 bases, in that order; junction bases with no gene match: 6. This CDR3 comprises 16 residues. Germline V gene sequence: CDR1 KGHSH, CDR2 LQKENI. The CDR3 DNA reads as TGTGCCAGCTCAGTAACCGGGACTAGCGGGAGCTACGAGCAGTACTTC. Amino acid sequence: CASSVTGTSGSYEQYF.

This clonotype was counted ten times or more. This chain uses TRBV4-3 with TRBJ1-4, with D unclear. Germline V lookup: CDR1 LGHNA, CDR2 YSLEER. This CDR3 has 18 amino acids. Between the trimmed V and J ends, which lost 4 bases and 0 bases, there was a span of 18 bases. This CDR3 reads CASSRLPSNGATNEKLFF. CDR3 DNA sequence: TGCGCCAGCAGCCGACTCCCGTCGAACGGGGCAACTAATGAAAAACTGTTTTTT.

The rearrangement joins TRBV5-5 to TRBJ2-1; 8 bases agree with TRBD1. The V segment lost 3 bases and the J segment 6 bases; nucleotides outside the gene matches: 11. The CDR3 runs to 16 residues. Germline V gives CDR1 SGHKS, CDR2 YYEKEE (reference sequence). The CDR3 loop reads CASSSRVGTGTNEQFF. Written as DNA, the CDR3 is TGTGCCAGCAGCTCCAGGGTAGGGACAGGTACCAATGAGCAGTTCTTC.

This clonotype was observed a handful of times. The V and J genes are TRBV7-6 and TRBJ2-1, with a tentative D call TRBD2 (6 bases). In germline, CDR1 is SGHVS, CDR2 FNYEAQ. The CDR3 is 16 amino acids. With 3 bases removed from V and 4 bases from J, the gap between germline ends came to 16 bases. For the CDR3, the DNA is TGTGCCAGCAGCTTGGAAAGGAGGGGCCGGTACAATGAGCAGTTCTTC. Amino acids: CASSLERRGRYNEQFF.

The chain carries TRBV7-9 and TRBJ2-1; D is uncertain. V lost 7 bases to trimming and J lost 3 bases, with 13 bases between them. Germline V gene lookup returns CDR1 SEHNR and CDR2 FQNEAQ (reference sequence). There are 14 residues in the CDR3. The CDR3 DNA sequence: TGTGCCAGCAACTCCCCCGTGGGCTACAATGAGCAGTTCTTC. This encodes CASNSPVGYNEQFF.

In this sample, this clonotype turned up a few times. This chain joins TRBV7-2 and TRBJ2-1, with D possibly being TRBD2 (7 bases). The V and J ends lost 7 bases and 9 bases respectively, with 16 bases between them. CDR1 and CDR2 from the germline V gene are SGHTA and FQGNSA. This CDR3 has 13 amino acids. CDR3: CASTLAVQGEQFF. As DNA, the CDR3 is TGTGCCAGCACCCTAGCGGTACAGGGTGAGCAGTTCTTC.

The chain employs TRBV12-3 or TRBV12-4 and TRBJ2-6; D not resolved. The CDR3 loop spans 14 amino acids. V shed 5 bases and J shed 3 bases, with 8 bases lying between them. The CDR3 bases are TGTGCCAGCAGTAGCCTCAATGGGGCCAACGTCCTGACTTTC. It translates to CASSSLNGANVLTF.

The V and J genes are TRBV7-2 and TRBJ2-5, with 7 bases matching TRBD2. The J call is doubtful: the DNA matches TRBJ2-7 better. This CDR3 is built from 17 residues. Germline V gene data show CDR1 as SGHTA and CDR2 as FQGNSA. The CDR3 region is CASSLGLRSGGSHEQYF. The CDR3, as DNA: TGTGCCAGCAGCTTAGGGTTGAGGTCTGGCGGGAGCCACGAGCAGTACTTC.

The gene calls are TRBV29-1 and TRBJ2-1, with 9 positions matching TRBD2. V lost 7 bases, J lost 4 bases, and 11 bases stayed unmatched. The CDR3 is 15 amino acids. Germline CDR1 SQVTM, CDR2 ANQGSEA. CDR3 loop: CSAYPPSGIYNEQFF. The CDR3 DNA is TGCAGCGCCTACCCCCCTAGCGGGATATACAATGAGCAGTTCTTC.

This clonotype was counted only a few times. The rearrangement joins TRBV29-1 to TRBJ1-4; D unclear. The CDR3 consists of 12 residues. Germline CDR1 reads SQVTM; CDR2 reads ANQGSEA. The V end was cut by 7 bases, the J end by 0 bases, with 6 bases between. This chain's CDR3 is CSGVTTNEKLFF. CDR3 coding DNA: TGCAGCGGGGTTACAACTAATGAAAAACTGTTTTTT.

This sequence joins TRBV11-3 and TRBJ1-1; unclear D gene. The ends were cut back, 8 bases at V and 11 bases at J, with 15 bases in the middle. The germline V gene encodes CDR1 SGHNT and CDR2 YENEEA. CDR3 length equals 11 residues. The CDR3: CASEWVFPAFF. The CDR3 DNA sequence: TGTGCCAGCGAATGGGTTTTCCCGGCTTTCTTT. Based on the CDR3 plus reference TRBV11-3 and TRBJ1-1, the full variable domain is EAGVVQSPRYKIIEKKQPVAFWCNPISGHNTLYWYLQNLGQGPELLIRYENEEAVDDSQLPKDRFSAERLKGVDSTLKIQPAELGDSAVYLCASEWVFPAFFGQGTRLTVV.

This clonotype was counted once. This rearrangement joins TRBV29-1 to TRBJ2-7, with a tentative D call TRBD1 (5 bases). The ends were cut back, 5 bases at V and 0 bases at J, with 14 bases in the middle. Germline CDR1 SQVTM, CDR2 ANQGSEA. The CDR3 spans 14 residues. Here the CDR3 reads CSVRPGLSSYEQYF. CDR3 sequence (DNA): TGCAGCGTTCGGCCAGGGCTGAGCTCCTACGAGCAGTACTTC.

DNA of the CDR3: TGCGCCAGCAGCCTTACGACTAGCGGGAGCTCCAATGAGCAGTTCTTC. Protein: CASSLTTSGSSNEQFF. The chain recombines TRBV5-1 with TRBJ2-1; 12 bases are shared with TRBD2. CDR3 length: 16 residues. From germline, CDR1 is SGHRS and CDR2 YFSETQ. Losses at the gene ends were 4 bases for V and 6 bases for J; bases not matched to a gene: 8. The complete variable domain, with remaining parts taken from reference TRBV5-1 and TRBJ2-1, reads KAGVTQTPRYLIKTRGQQVTLSCSPISGHRSVSWYQQTPGQGLQFLFEYFSETQRNKGNFPGRFSGRQFSNSRSEMNVSTLELGDSALYLCASSLTTSGSSNEQFFGPGTRLTVL.

CDR3 DNA: TGCAGCGGTGCGGAGGGAGGCGACTACACCTTC. It is translated as CSGAEGGDYTF. The genes are TRBV29-1 and TRBJ1-2; D not resolved. CDR3 size: 11 residues. The germline V gene encodes CDR1 SQVTM and CDR2 ANQGSEA. Trimming took off 7 bases at V and 10 bases at J, with 16 bases between the two ends.

This clonotype was observed at least ten times. The chain carries TRBV12-3 or TRBV12-4 and TRBJ1-2; D remains ambiguous. V was pared by 6 bases and J by 8 bases, with 10 bases between. CDR3 length: 11 amino acids. CDR3: CASSPASGYTF. The CDR3 DNA reads as TGTGCCAGCAGCCCGGCGTCGGGCTACACCTTC.